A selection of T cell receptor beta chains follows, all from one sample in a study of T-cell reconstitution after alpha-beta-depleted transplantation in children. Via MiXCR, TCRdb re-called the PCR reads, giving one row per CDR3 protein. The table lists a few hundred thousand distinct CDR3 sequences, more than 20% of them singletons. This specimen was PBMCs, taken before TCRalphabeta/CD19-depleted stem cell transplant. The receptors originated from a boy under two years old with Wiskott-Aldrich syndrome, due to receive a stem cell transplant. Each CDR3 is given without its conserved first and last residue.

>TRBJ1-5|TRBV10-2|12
ASSEPGAEQPQH
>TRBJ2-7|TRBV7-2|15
ASSLGGGTGLTYEQY
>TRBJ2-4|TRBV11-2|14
ASSLDDSVAKNIQY
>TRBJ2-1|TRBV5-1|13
ASSFTAGVYNEQF
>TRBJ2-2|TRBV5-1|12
ASSLGMNTGELF
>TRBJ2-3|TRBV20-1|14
SARPFGQGGTDTQY
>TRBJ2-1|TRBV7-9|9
ATPGAREQF
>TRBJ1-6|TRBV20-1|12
SVVESSYNSPLH
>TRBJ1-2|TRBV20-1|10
SARGHDYGYT
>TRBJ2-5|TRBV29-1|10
SGAGAEETQY
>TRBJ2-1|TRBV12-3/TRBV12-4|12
ASSLVSGSHEQF
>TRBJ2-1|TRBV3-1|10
ASRGTPNEQF
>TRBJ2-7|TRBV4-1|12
ASSQGTGRNEQY
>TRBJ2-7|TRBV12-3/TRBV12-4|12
ASFPGLSSYEQY
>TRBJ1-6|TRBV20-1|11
SARGDGNSPLH
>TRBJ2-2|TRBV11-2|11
ASSLRQTGELF
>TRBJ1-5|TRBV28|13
ASSPVDRVGQPQH
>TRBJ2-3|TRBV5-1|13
ASSRGTSTTDTQY
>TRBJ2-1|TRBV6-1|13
ASRMDRVSSREQF
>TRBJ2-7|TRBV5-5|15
ASSRILLAGGPNEQY
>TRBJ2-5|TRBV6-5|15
ASSYSWDSGTQETQY
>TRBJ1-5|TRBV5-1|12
ASSLGLSGQPQH
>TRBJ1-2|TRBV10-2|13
ASRPNRGAEGGYT
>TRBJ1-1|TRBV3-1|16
ASSPTNPGQVRDTEAF
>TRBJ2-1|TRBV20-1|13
SAPRWDRPNNEQF
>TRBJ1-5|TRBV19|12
ASSDLGGNQPQH
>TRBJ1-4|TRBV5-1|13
ASSLGRTLNEKLF
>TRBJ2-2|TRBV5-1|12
ARKPGRPTGELF
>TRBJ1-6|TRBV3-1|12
ASSPRQLYSPLH
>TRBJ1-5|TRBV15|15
ATSRATGTLSNQPQH
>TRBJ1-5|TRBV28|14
ASSSWVLHSNQPQH
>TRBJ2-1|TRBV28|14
ASSSRRAGGRNEQF
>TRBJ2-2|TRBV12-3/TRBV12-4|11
ASSRGVPGELF
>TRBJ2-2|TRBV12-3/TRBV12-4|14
ASSFGLAEWAGELF
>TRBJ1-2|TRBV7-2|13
ASSLGTGVVRGYT
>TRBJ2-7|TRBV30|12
AWNLVGSSYEQY
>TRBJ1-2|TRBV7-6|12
ASSPTRGNYGYT
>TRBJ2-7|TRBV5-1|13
ASSSKTRPPYEQY
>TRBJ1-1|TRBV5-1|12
ASSPPGQGAEAF
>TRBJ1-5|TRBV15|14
ATSRAGVIGNQPQH
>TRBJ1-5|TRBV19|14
ASSGDGLHSNQPQH
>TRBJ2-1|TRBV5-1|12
ASSFGQGAGEQF